The 27 T cell receptor beta chains presented below share a single source sample, sequenced in a study. TRBV12-4/TRBJ1-2 clonotypes were amplified with adaptor-ligated barcode primers. MiXCR, applied by TCRdb to the multiplex PCR reads, yields one record per CDR3 protein. In the table there are 900 to 950 distinct CDR3 sequences, almost 8.5% of which are singletons. The sequenced material came from naive CD4+ T cells sorted from blood. Subset described: naive CD4+ T cells, CD4+CD45RA+CD25-. Receptors were obtained from a female donor with breast cancer.

This clonotype occurred many times. The rearrangement links TRBV12-3 or TRBV12-4 to TRBJ1-2; D is undetermined. This CDR3 contains 13 residues. With 3 bases removed from V and 5 bases from J, the gap between germline ends came to 10 bases. DNA for the CDR3: TGTGCCAGCAGTTTTGGGAGGAGGTATGGCTACACCTTC. It encodes CASSFGRRYGYTF.

This clonotype came up many times. The gene calls are TRBV12-3 or TRBV12-4 and TRBJ1-2; D ambiguous. There are 15 residues in the CDR3. V was clipped by 6 bases and J by 0 bases, with 14 bases between them. As DNA, the CDR3 is TGTGCCAGCAGCCTGAGGCACCGAACTAACTATGGCTACACCTTC. This sequence encodes CASSLRHRTNYGYTF.

This clonotype occurred a few times. J is TRBJ1-2 and V is TRBV12-3 or TRBV12-4; 7 bases match TRBD1. Germline trimming cut 6 bases from V and 7 bases from J; bases unmatched to any gene: 14. This CDR3 contains 15 residues. As DNA, the CDR3 is TGTGCCAGCAGCCCGGGACAGCTTATTTCGTCTGGCTACACCTTC. This gives the protein CASSPGQLISSGYTF.

This clonotype is deemed medium-sized. This chain connects TRBV12-3 or TRBV12-4 to TRBJ1-2; tentatively, D is TRBD1 (6 bases). V was cut by 5 bases and J by 5 bases, with 15 bases left in between. The CDR3 runs 14 residues. The CDR3 region is CASSPRQGRYGYTF. The CDR3 bases are TGTGCCAGCAGTCCCCGTCAGGGGAGGTATGGCTACACCTTC.

In its sample, this clonotype is medium-sized. The chain joins TRBV12-3 or TRBV12-4 to TRBJ1-2; D gene ambiguous. V was clipped by 2 bases and J by 0 bases, with 4 bases between them. The CDR3 spans 13 residues. This chain's CDR3 is CASSLSTNYGYTF. The CDR3 nucleotides read TGTGCCAGCAGTTTATCTACTAACTATGGCTACACCTTC.

This clonotype is deemed medium-sized (0.01 to 0.1%). This sequence joins TRBV12-3 or TRBV12-4 and TRBJ1-2; D is unresolved. With 0 bases removed from V and 2 bases from J, the gap between germline ends came to 10 bases. This CDR3 spans 15 amino acids. CDR3 sequence (DNA): TGTGCCAGCAGTTTAGCACAGTTTATCAACTATGGCTACACCTTC. Protein product: CASSLAQFINYGYTF.

This clonotype was detected many times. The chain employs TRBV12-3 or TRBV12-4 and TRBJ1-2; no clear D gene. The CDR3 is 13 residues long. The V and J ends lost 2 bases and 4 bases respectively, with 8 bases between them. The CDR3 DNA reads TGTGCCAGCAGTTTACAGGAAATCTATGGCTACACCTTC. Its protein is CASSLQEIYGYTF.

This clonotype was observed at least ten times. The V call is TRBV12-3 or TRBV12-4, the J call TRBJ1-2, with TRBD1 as a possible D gene (6 bases). The V end was cut by 6 bases, the J end by 3 bases, with 11 bases between. This CDR3 is built from 13 residues. In DNA, the CDR3 is TGTGCCAGCAGCTCAGCAGGGGACTATGGCTACACCTTC. Its protein product is CASSSAGDYGYTF.

This clonotype was observed a few times. The chain recombines TRBV12-3 or TRBV12-4 with TRBJ1-2, with D unclear. The CDR3 is 12 amino acids. The V and J ends lost 2 bases and 5 bases respectively, with 6 bases between them. CDR3 in amino acids: CASSLRSYGYTF. CDR3 sequence (DNA): TGTGCCAGCAGTTTACGGTCATATGGCTACACCTTC.

This clonotype is medium-sized in the sample. V is TRBV12-3 or TRBV12-4 and J is TRBJ1-2, with 8 bases lining up with TRBD1. This CDR3 has 14 residues. The trim removed 5 bases at V and 4 bases at J, leaving 6 bases unmatched. The CDR3 coding sequence is TGTGCCAGCAGTCCTACGGGACAGGTCTATGGCTACACCTTC. Residues: CASSPTGQVYGYTF.

The chain has TRBV12-3 or TRBV12-4 and TRBJ1-2, with 7 nucleotides matching TRBD1. V lost 5 bases and J lost 6; bases outside the gene matches: 9. The CDR3 loop spans 14 amino acids. This CDR3 is CASSTRTGEDGYTF. The DNA for the CDR3 is TGTGCCAGCAGTACAAGAACAGGGGAAGATGGCTACACCTTC.

By proportion, this clonotype is medium-sized (0.01 to 0.1%). The chain recombines TRBV12-3 or TRBV12-4 with TRBJ1-2; 9 bases fit TRBD1. The J segment lost 7 bases and the V segment lost 5 bases, leaving 5 bases of the junction unmatched. This CDR3 is 13 amino acids long. DNA of the CDR3: TGTGCCAGCAGTACCGGGACAGGGCTTGGCTACACCTTC. This sequence encodes CASSTGTGLGYTF.

In its sample, this clonotype is medium-sized (0.01 to 0.1%). The V call is TRBV12-3 or TRBV12-4, the J call TRBJ1-2; the D is unclear. Between the trimmed V and J ends, which lost 1 base and 1 base, there was a span of 10 bases. There are 15 residues in the CDR3. The DNA of the CDR3 is TGTGCCAGCAGTTTAGAGGCAATACGTAACTATGGCTACACCTTC. The encoded protein is CASSLEAIRNYGYTF.

In this sample, this clonotype turned up a few times. The chain links TRBV12-3 or TRBV12-4 to TRBJ1-2; 9 nucleotides match TRBD1. Trimming cost V 3 bases and J 7 bases; bases outside gene matches: 12. The CDR3 consists of 16 residues. CDR3: CASSLTGQGLSSGYTF. The CDR3 nucleotides are TGTGCCAGCAGTTTGACCGGACAGGGGCTATCAAGTGGCTACACCTTC.

CDR3 nucleotides: TGTGCCAGCAGGTTGACAGGGAGTCGCGGCTACACCTTC. As protein: CASRLTGSRGYTF. V and J are TRBV12-3 or TRBV12-4 and TRBJ1-2; 7 bases map to TRBD1. The CDR3 spans 13 residues. J lost 8 bases, V lost 6 bases, and 9 bases had no gene match.

This clonotype was seen at least ten times. The chain employs TRBV12-3 or TRBV12-4 and TRBJ1-2, with 9 positions matching TRBD1. Trimming took 6 bases from V and 3 from J; bases not matched to a gene: 5. CDR3 length: 14 amino acids. The CDR3 bases are TGTGCCAGCAGCCGGACAGGGGTGTACTATGGCTACACCTTC. It encodes CASSRTGVYYGYTF.

By its share, this clonotype is medium-sized. Written as DNA, the CDR3 is TGTGCCAGCAGTTTAGAGCACAGCTATGGCTACACCTTC. It specifies CASSLEHSYGYTF. The J gene is TRBJ1-2, the V gene TRBV12-3 or TRBV12-4, with D unclear. The CDR3 is 13 residues long. The ends were cut back, 1 base at V and 4 bases at J, with 7 bases in the middle.

The V gene is TRBV12-3 or TRBV12-4, the J gene TRBJ1-2; 9 bases are shared with TRBD1. Losses at the gene ends were 8 bases for V and 4 bases for J; bases not matched to a gene: 2. This CDR3 is 12 amino acids long. The CDR3 sequence: CASGTGIYGYTF. The CDR3 bases are TGTGCCAGCGGGACAGGGATCTATGGCTACACCTTC.

By its share, this clonotype is medium-sized (0.01 to 0.1%). The chain combines TRBV12-3 or TRBV12-4 with TRBJ1-2; 9 bases map to TRBD1. V trimming: 5 bases; J trimming: 4 bases; junction bases outside the gene matches: 2. This CDR3 region has 13 residues. CDR3 sequence (DNA): TGTGCCAGCAGTCCGGACAGGGGCTATGGCTACACCTTC. Its translation is CASSPDRGYGYTF.

Ten or more counts support this clonotype. J is TRBJ1-2 and V is TRBV12-3 or TRBV12-4; D is unclear. This CDR3 contains 12 residues. Deletions cut 1 base from V and 7 bases from J, with 7 bases between. Here the CDR3 DNA reads TGTGCCAGCAGTTTAGAGATGCGTGGCTACACCTTC. It is translated as CASSLEMRGYTF.

This clonotype qualifies as medium-sized (0.01 to 0.1%). The CDR3 sequence: CASSSEFYGYTF. CDR3 nucleotide sequence: TGTGCCAGCAGTTCAGAATTCTATGGCTACACCTTC. This chain uses TRBV12-3 or TRBV12-4 with TRBJ1-2; D is uncertain. With 4 bases removed from V and 4 bases from J, the gap between germline ends came to 7 bases. The CDR3 sequence is 12 residues long.

By proportion, this clonotype is medium-sized (0.01 to 0.1%). The chain recombines TRBV12-3 or TRBV12-4 with TRBJ1-2, with unresolved D. CDR3 length: 12 residues. V lost 3 bases to trimming and J lost 8 bases, with 10 bases between them. The CDR3, as DNA: TGTGCCAGCAGTTTCGGTGTCAAAGGCTACACCTTC. Translating gives CASSFGVKGYTF.

The rearrangement links TRBV12-3 or TRBV12-4 to TRBJ1-2, with 8 bases that match TRBD1. V dropped 2 bases and J dropped 4; count of bases not matched to a gene: 18. The CDR3 runs 19 residues. This CDR3 reads CASSLNPATGAGKGYGYTF. CDR3 in DNA: TGTGCCAGCAGTTTAAACCCCGCGACAGGGGCTGGGAAGGGCTATGGCTACACCTTC.

This clonotype was detected a few times. The rearrangement joins TRBV12-3 or TRBV12-4 to TRBJ1-2; 8 nucleotides agree with TRBD1. V was pared by 7 bases and J by 2 bases, with 9 bases of the junction left unmatched. The CDR3 runs to 15 residues. CDR3 DNA sequence: TGTGCCAGCAAACGGACAGGGCCACTAAACTATGGCTACACCTTC. This sequence encodes CASKRTGPLNYGYTF.

This clonotype counts as medium-sized. The chain recombines TRBV12-3 or TRBV12-4 with TRBJ1-2, with 7 nucleotides matching TRBD1. This CDR3 region has 15 residues. The junction had 6 bases not matched to a gene; V was cut back by 5 bases and J by 0 bases. CDR3 bases: TGTGCCAGCAGTGACAGGGTACAAGCTAACTATGGCTACACCTTC. Protein sequence: CASSDRVQANYGYTF.

This clonotype is categorized as medium-sized. The chain couples TRBV12-3 or TRBV12-4 to TRBJ1-2, with a weak D call TRBD1 (6 bases). The CDR3 sequence is 14 residues long. V was shortened by 7 bases and J by 0 bases, with 12 bases between the two germline ends. In DNA form, the CDR3 reads TGTGCCAGCACCCAGACAGGAGCTAACTATGGCTACACCTTC. It translates to CASTQTGANYGYTF.

With respect to this clonotype: This sequence may be a read error, since a much larger clone differs from it by one base. The CDR3 DNA sequence: TGTGCCAGCAGTTCGACAGGGAAGTTCGGCTATGGCTACACCTTC. Its translation: CASSSTGKFGYGYTF. This chain links TRBV12-3 or TRBV12-4 with TRBJ1-2; 7 positions agree with TRBD1. The CDR3 has 15 amino acids. The V and J ends lost 4 bases and 4 bases, in that order; junction bases with no gene match: 9.